These 21 T cell receptor beta chains came from one sample sequenced in a study of CD8 T cells in ankylosing spondylitis. The study, taken as a whole, reports: Ankylosing spondylitis blood seemed to carry a telltale TCR beta motif made of roughly 8 highly homologous variants.

Their recognized antigens are unknown. TCRdb used MiXCR to reprocess the 5' RACE reads, holding one entry per CDR3 protein. The data contain roughly 300,000 distinct CDR3 sequences, 8% of them singletons. Material for sequencing was blood, either unsorted or a sorted T cell fraction (not recorded which). The receptors were gathered from a male donor with ankylosing spondylitis.

The V gene is TRBV12-3 or TRBV12-4, the J gene TRBJ1-5, with D possibly TRBD1 on 5 matching bases. CDR3 length equals 19 residues. V lost 5 bases, J lost 0 bases, and 23 bases lay in between. CDR3 DNA: TGTGCCAGCAGTCCCGCGCGTCGGGGGGGTCGATATAGCAATCAGCCCCAGCATTTT. Translating gives CASSPARRGGRYSNQPQHF.

In this sample, this clonotype turned up many times. The gene calls are TRBV5-1 and TRBJ2-7; D ambiguous. The CDR3 extends over 13 amino acids. CDR1 and CDR2 (germline): SGHRS, YFSETQ. The V end lost 0 bases, the J end lost 4 bases, and 8 bases lay between the germline ends. The CDR3 loop reads CASSLAVGYEQYF. The DNA of the CDR3 is TGCGCCAGCAGCTTGGCCGTCGGATACGAGCAGTACTTC.

V usage is TRBV20-1 and J usage is TRBJ2-2; either TRBD1 or TRBD2 may fit D (6 bases each). CDR3 size: 15 residues. V shed 3 bases and J shed 6 bases, with 17 bases lying between them. Germline values: CDR1 DFQATT, CDR2 SNEGSKA (reference sequence). CDR3 coding DNA: TGCAGTGCTAGGGACAGAGGGGGGCTTCCCGGGGAGCTGTTTTTT. Translation gives CSARDRGGLPGELFF.

This clonotype was detected only a few times. The chain carries TRBV29-1 and TRBJ2-7; TRBD2 agrees at 9 bases. The ends lost 6 bases at V and 6 bases at J; junction bases unmatched: 9. Germline assignment: CDR1 SQVTM and CDR2 ANQGSEA. This CDR3 has 13 amino acids. CDR3 loop: CSVPLAGAAEQYF. CDR3 nucleotides: TGCAGCGTACCTTTAGCGGGAGCGGCCGAGCAGTACTTC.

This clonotype was recorded many times. The chain has TRBV19 and TRBJ2-7, with 9 bases lining up with TRBD1. The CDR3 is 15 amino acids. V lost 5 bases to trimming and J lost 0 bases; unmatched junction nucleotides: 5. Germline-derived CDR1 and CDR2 are LNHDA and SQIVND (reference sequence). CDR3: CASSPGTGSSYEQYF. Here the CDR3 DNA reads TGTGCCAGTAGTCCCGGGACAGGGAGCTCCTACGAGCAGTACTTC. The complete variable domain, with remaining parts taken from reference TRBV19 and TRBJ2-7, reads DGGITQSPKYLFRKEGQNVTLSCEQNLNHDAMYWYRQDPGQGLRLIYYSQIVNDFQKGDIAEGYSVSREKKESFPLTVTSAQKNPTAFYLCASSPGTGSSYEQYFGPGTRLTVT.

The V and J genes are TRBV27 and TRBJ2-2, with D tentatively TRBD2 (7 bases). The length of the CDR3 is 14 residues. The ends were cut back, 7 bases at V and 7 bases at J, with 16 bases in the middle. Germline CDR1 is MNHEY and CDR2 is SMNVEV (reference sequence). The DNA of the CDR3 is TGTGCCAGCATTCCTCGGGGGGCGGGCGGGGAGCTGTTTTTT. It codes for CASIPRGAGGELFF.

The CDR3 coding sequence is TGTGCCAGCAGTTACTCCGGGGGTGAGCAGTTCTTC. It yields the protein CASSYSGGEQFF. The genes are TRBV6-5 and TRBJ2-1, with TRBD2 as a possible D gene (6 bases). Germline CDR1 MNHEY, CDR2 SVGAGI. V was shortened by 0 bases and J by 9 bases, with 6 bases between the two germline ends. This CDR3 has 12 amino acids.

The chain joins TRBV12-3 or TRBV12-4 to TRBJ2-1; TRBD2 matches at 8 bases. J lost 5 bases, V lost 7 bases, and 7 bases had no gene match. This CDR3 spans 14 amino acids. The CDR3 DNA is TGTGCCAGCACGTTAAGTAGCGGGAACAATGAGCAGTTCTTC. It codes for CASTLSSGNNEQFF.

This clonotype appeared a few times. This chain uses TRBV12-3 or TRBV12-4 with TRBJ2-1; D possibly corresponds to TRBD1 (5 bases). Trimming took off 5 bases at V and 8 bases at J, with 13 bases between the two ends. The CDR3 sequence is 13 residues long. The CDR3 sequence: CASSPVGLDEQFF. CDR3 in DNA: TGTGCCAGCAGTCCCGTGGGGCTGGATGAGCAGTTCTTC.

This clonotype was picked up many times. The chain carries TRBV14 and TRBJ2-7; D might be TRBD1 (5 bases). This CDR3 has 13 amino acids. Germline CDR1 reads SGHDN; CDR2 reads FVKESK. Trimming removed 5 bases at V and 2 bases at J, with 10 bases between. CDR3 DNA sequence: TGTGCCAGCAGCATTGGGGCCCCCTACGAGCAGTACTTC. This encodes CASSIGAPYEQYF.

This clonotype was observed at least ten times. The rearrangement links TRBV6-2 or TRBV6-3 to TRBJ2-1; a possible D gene is TRBD2 (6 bases). V was trimmed by 0 bases and J by 7 bases, leaving 16 bases between them. The length of the CDR3 is 16 residues. CDR1 and CDR2 (germline): MNHEY, SVGEGT. The CDR3 sequence: CASSYSRSGEVNEQFF. As DNA, the CDR3 is TGTGCCAGCAGTTACTCGAGGTCGGGGGAGGTGAATGAGCAGTTCTTC.

Many counts were recorded for this clonotype. This chain joins TRBV29-1 and TRBJ2-2; TRBD2 matches 12 bases. The CDR3 spans 16 residues. V shed 4 bases, J shed 6 bases, and the junction held 9 bases outside the gene matches. Germline values: CDR1 SQVTM, CDR2 ANQGSEA. The CDR3 sequence is CSVGLAGGPYAGELFF. CDR3 bases: TGCAGCGTTGGTCTAGCGGGAGGGCCCTACGCCGGGGAGCTGTTTTTT.

This clonotype came up many times. The chain employs TRBV9 and TRBJ1-2; D is unresolved. V was trimmed by 1 base and J by 4 bases, leaving 14 bases between them. CDR1 is SGDLS and CDR2 is YYNGEE in the germline V gene. This CDR3 contains 15 residues. CDR3 sequence: CASSVPPEDSYGYTF. CDR3 DNA: TGTGCCAGCAGCGTACCTCCTGAAGACTCCTATGGCTACACCTTC.

The CDR3 here is CSAEADKNYEQYF. The CDR3, as DNA: TGCAGTGCTGAGGCGGACAAAAACTACGAGCAGTACTTC. The rearrangement uses TRBV20-1 and TRBJ2-7; the D gene is possibly TRBD1 (5 bases). The germline V gene has CDR1 DFQATT and CDR2 SNEGSKA (reference sequence). The CDR3 extends over 13 amino acids. V was shortened by 5 bases and J by 3 bases, with 14 bases between the two germline ends.

The chain combines TRBV29-1 with TRBJ1-2, with D maybe TRBD1 (6 bases). This CDR3 region has 12 residues. The V and J ends lost 2 bases and 8 bases respectively, with 12 bases between them. The germline V gene encodes CDR1 SQVTM and CDR2 ANQGSEA. As DNA, the CDR3 is TGCAGCGTTGAACCACAGGGAAGGGGCTACACCTTC. Amino acid sequence: CSVEPQGRGYTF.

This clonotype was recorded many times. This CDR3 reads CASSFTSGSGTDTQYF. The CDR3 DNA reads TGCGCCAGCAGCTTTACTAGCGGGAGTGGGACAGATACGCAGTATTTT. This sequence joins TRBV5-1 and TRBJ2-3; 11 bases agree with TRBD2. CDR1 and CDR2 (germline): SGHRS, YFSETQ. The CDR3 is made up of 16 amino acids. The V gene end was trimmed by 2 bases and the J gene end by 3 bases; junction bases not matched to a gene: 5. The complete variable domain, with remaining parts taken from reference TRBV5-1 and TRBJ2-3, reads KAGVTQTPRYLIKTRGQQVTLSCSPISGHRSVSWYQQTPGQGLQFLFEYFSETQRNKGNFPGRFSGRQFSNSRSEMNVSTLELGDSALYLCASSFTSGSGTDTQYFGPGTRLTVL.

The sample holds many counts of this clonotype. The chain uses TRBV15 and TRBJ2-1; D is undetermined. CDR1 LNHNV and CDR2 YYDKDF come from the germline V gene (reference sequence). V was cut by 5 bases and J by 7 bases, with 21 bases left in between. The CDR3 spans 16 residues. In DNA, the CDR3 is TGTGCCACCAGCGAACTACGGGCCGAAGGATGGAATGAGCAGTTCTTC. Protein product: CATSELRAEGWNEQFF.

Only a few counts were recorded for this clonotype. The rearrangement uses TRBV3-1 and TRBJ1-5; D ambiguous. The CDR3 is 15 amino acids. V was trimmed by 1 base and J by 7 bases, leaving 14 bases between them. Germline V gives CDR1 LGHDT, CDR2 YNNKEL (reference sequence). For the CDR3, the DNA is TGTGCCAGCAGCCAAGGGCCGACCGCACGGCAGCCCCAGCATTTT. This gives the protein CASSQGPTARQPQHF. The complete variable domain, with remaining parts taken from reference TRBV3-1 and TRBJ1-5, reads DTAVSQTPKYLVTQMGNDKSIKCEQNLGHDTMYWYKQDSKKFLKIMFSYNNKELIINETVPNRFSPKSPDKAHLNLHINSLELGDSAVYFCASSQGPTARQPQHFGDGTRLSIL.

This clonotype was detected a few times. The chain recombines TRBV20-1 with TRBJ2-1; 8 positions match TRBD2. Losses at the gene ends were 6 bases for V and 8 bases for J; bases not matched to a gene: 3. Germline CDR1 is DFQATT and CDR2 is SNEGSKA (reference sequence). The CDR3 extends over 11 amino acids. The chain's CDR3 is CSARLAHEQFF. CDR3 bases: TGCAGTGCCAGACTAGCGCATGAGCAGTTCTTC.

This clonotype showed up just a few times. The chain has TRBV6-1 and TRBJ2-1; TRBD2 matches 9 bases. Germline V gene data show CDR1 as MNHNS and CDR2 as SASEGT. This CDR3 is built from 16 residues. With 7 bases clipped from V and 3 bases from J, the junction kept 10 bases outside the gene matches. CDR3 nucleotide sequence: TGTGCCAGCAAAACCAATAGCGGGAGTTACTACAATGAGCAGTTCTTC. This codes for CASKTNSGSYYNEQFF.

The chain links TRBV5-1 to TRBJ2-1; TRBD2 matches 10 bases. With V trimmed by 5 bases and J by 7 bases, 3 bases remained unmatched. Germline V gives CDR1 SGHRS, CDR2 YFSETQ. The CDR3 is 13 amino acids. The CDR3 bases are TGCGCCAGCAGGCCTAGCGGGAGTAATGAGCAGTTCTTC. Translation: CASRPSGSNEQFF.